This T cell receptor beta chain was obtained from a study of Ad26.COV2.S vaccination and SARS-CoV-2 variants. Study-wide findings and caveats: The breadth of spike-specific CD8+ and CD4+ T cell responses after vaccination was reportedly substantial. Spike-specific TCR breadth was greater in vaccine than placebo recipients.

The junction had 14 bases not matched to a gene; V was cut back by 8 bases and J by 9 bases. This CDR3 comprises 15 residues. Germline CDR1 LNHDA, CDR2 SQIVND (reference sequence). Comment on this clone: Its target is unknown.

Assay: immunoSEQ multiplex PCR; the TCRdb copy retains only in-frame clones and omits some. The table shows roughly 420,000 clones, with 85% to 90% occurring only once. Sample treatment: roughly 20 received Ad26.COV2.S at low or high dose, single or two shots; roughly five received placebo; per-sample allocation not given. Specimens were obtained on day 63 following the first vaccine or placebo injection. The clonotype comes from a person aged 18-60 years who received the Ad26.COV2.S COVID-19 vaccine or a placebo. The chain carries TRBV19 and TRBJ2-1; the match to TRBD2 covers 9 bases. The specimen comprised peripheral blood, sampled in a trial of Ad26.COV2.S vaccine versus placebo. DNA of the CDR3: TGTGCCAGTGAATCGCGGGAGGGCCCTCGATTTGAGCAGTTCTTC. Its protein is CASESREGPRFEQFF. The full variable domain, with the rest looked up from reference TRBV19 and TRBJ2-1, is DGGITQSPKYLFRKEGQNVTLSCEQNLNHDAMYWYRQDPGQGLRLIYYSQIVNDFQKGDIAEGYSVSREKKESFPLTVTSAQKNPTAFYLCASESREGPRFEQFFGPGTRLTVL.